This is a list of T cell receptor beta chains from one sample in a study of T cells in Graves' hyperthyroidism and ophthalmopathy. TCRdb itself ran the multiplex PCR reads through MiXCR, one entry per CDR3 protein. The sample consists of about 210,000 distinct CDR3 sequences, roughly 18% of them appearing once. Sequencing used blood. Every receptor here comes from a man aged 50-59 years with Graves' hyperthyroidism. CDR3s include the opening cysteine and the closing phenylalanine or tryptophan. Each record gives: J gene, D gene, V gene, clone size, CDR3 protein. D genes are given only for firm matches. Where a row states a size, it is once, few, many or the class of an expanded clone; other rows omit it.

TRBJ1-4 TRBD1 TRBV19 NA CASIGQGNEKLFF
TRBJ2-7 TRBD2 TRBV4-1 NA CASIRTSGYEQYF
TRBJ1-2 NA TRBV7-2 NA CASSLRRGAYGYTF
TRBJ1-1 NA TRBV6-6 many CASSYSRGGNTEAFF
TRBJ2-7 NA TRBV18 NA CASSDGGDGEQYF
TRBJ2-1 TRBD1 TRBV6-6 NA CASSYSSGGPTGEQFF
TRBJ2-2 NA TRBV19 NA CASSRNGVNTGELFF
TRBJ2-1 TRBD1 TRBV27 medium-sized CASSDRGHRGLNEQFF
TRBJ2-7 NA TRBV11-2 many CASRRDSGVYEQYF
TRBJ2-1 TRBD2 TRBV20-1 many CSAGTGGRQNEQFF
TRBJ2-3 TRBD2 TRBV11-3 many CASSLVSGRDTQYF
TRBJ1-1 TRBD1 TRBV18 many CASSPQGQGQAEAFF
TRBJ1-2 NA TRBV12-3/TRBV12-4 many CASSWEQGYGYTF
TRBJ2-5 TRBD2 TRBV10-3 many CAISGRLAGTQETQYF
TRBJ1-1 NA TRBV28 NA CASSLLAEKMNTEAFF
TRBJ2-1 TRBD2 TRBV28 NA CASSLVAGDYNEQFF
TRBJ2-1 NA TRBV14 many CASSQEYPGIDEQFF
TRBJ2-1 NA TRBV20-1 many CSASALAPVDEQFF
TRBJ2-1 NA TRBV24-1 many CATSIRGDEQFF
TRBJ2-3 NA TRBV19 few CAITREDTQYF
TRBJ2-2 NA TRBV9 many CASSSHTGELFF
TRBJ2-7 NA TRBV27 many CASSPDGAVTYEQYF
TRBJ2-1 TRBD2 TRBV12-3/TRBV12-4 many CASSSGLAGVNEQFF
TRBJ2-3 NA TRBV20-1 few CSALTLQLLASTDTQYF
TRBJ1-1 NA TRBV20-1 NA CRMLRGNTEAFF
TRBJ1-6 NA TRBV11-2 many CASSLVRAQRNSPLHF
TRBJ2-7 NA TRBV19 few CASRQGGTYEQYF
TRBJ1-5 NA TRBV27 many CASSPQRGYQPQHF
TRBJ2-7 NA TRBV28 many CASRSEIGRGSYEQYF
TRBJ2-2 NA TRBV7-9 few CASSLGRTTGELFF
TRBJ2-3 TRBD2 TRBV7-9 few CASSQDSLAGSTDTQYF
TRBJ2-5 TRBD2 TRBV20-1 many CSAFGAGGFGETQYF
TRBJ2-1 TRBD2 TRBV20-1 many CSASGLAGGHNEQFF
TRBJ2-5 TRBD1 TRBV12-3/TRBV12-4 many CASREQGTSRETQYF
TRBJ2-3 NA TRBV11-2 many CASSFSWNTDTQYF
TRBJ1-6 TRBD1 TRBV7-2 few CASSAKTGGNSPLHF
TRBJ1-6 NA TRBV6-6 NA CASSYSSGRANSPLHF
TRBJ1-2 NA TRBV11-2 NA CASSLGPIDYGYTF
TRBJ2-5 NA TRBV12-3/TRBV12-4 many CASSRGRAQETQYF
TRBJ2-3 NA TRBV28 many CASLSLAEVTDTQYF
TRBJ2-3 TRBD2 TRBV11-1 many CASSSGLAGGSTDTQYF
TRBJ2-7 TRBD2 TRBV5-1 many CASSPGLAETYEQYF
TRBJ1-1 TRBD1 TRBV7-9 NA CAGSLAGGSTEAFF
TRBJ2-5 NA TRBV10-1 few CASSDGSGETQYF
TRBJ2-3 NA TRBV5-1 NA CASSLLSDSRTDTQYF
TRBJ2-2 TRBD1 TRBV28 many CASSPLGQVITGELFF
TRBJ2-2 TRBD2 TRBV14 few CASSQDRLANLAGELFF
TRBJ2-5 NA TRBV12-3/TRBV12-4 many CASSLRAQETQYF
TRBJ2-7 NA TRBV11-3 many CASSPLRDEQYF
TRBJ2-1 NA TRBV13 many CASSYPRGTREQFF
TRBJ2-4 NA TRBV29-1 many CSVGGGSSGNIQYF
TRBJ2-1 TRBD1 TRBV28 NA CGTGPLNSYNEQFF
TRBJ1-5 NA TRBV12-3/TRBV12-4 NA CASMAGSNQPQHF
TRBJ2-3 NA TRBV7-9 few CASSFDRYTDTQYF
TRBJ2-7 TRBD1 TRBV13 NA CASSLASTGASYEQYF
TRBJ2-3 NA TRBV5-1 many CASSYDGTDTQYF
TRBJ1-6 TRBD1 TRBV28 many CASSPWTGRMGSPLHF
TRBJ2-1 NA TRBV10-1 few CASSERLEIGEQFF
TRBJ2-1 TRBD2 TRBV4-3 NA CASSRSIAGTIYNEQFF
TRBJ2-1 NA TRBV27 few CASRTMTYNEQFF